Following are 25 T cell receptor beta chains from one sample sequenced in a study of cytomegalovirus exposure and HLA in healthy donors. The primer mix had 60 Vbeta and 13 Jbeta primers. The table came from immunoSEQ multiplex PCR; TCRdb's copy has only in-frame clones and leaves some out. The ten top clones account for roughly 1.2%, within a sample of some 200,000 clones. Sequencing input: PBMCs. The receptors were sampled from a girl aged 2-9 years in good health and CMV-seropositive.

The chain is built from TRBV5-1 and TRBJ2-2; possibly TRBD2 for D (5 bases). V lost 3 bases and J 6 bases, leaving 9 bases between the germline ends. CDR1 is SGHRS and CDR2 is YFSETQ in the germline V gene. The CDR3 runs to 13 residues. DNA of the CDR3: TGCGCCAGCAGCTCCCCCGGGGCCGGGGAGCTGTTTTTT. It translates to CASSSPGAGELFF.

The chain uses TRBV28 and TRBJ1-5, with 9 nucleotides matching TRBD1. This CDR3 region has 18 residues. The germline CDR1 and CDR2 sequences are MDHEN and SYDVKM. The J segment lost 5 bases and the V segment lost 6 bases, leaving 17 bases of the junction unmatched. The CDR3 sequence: CASRISYDRGSGDQPQHF. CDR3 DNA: TGTGCCAGCAGGATCTCTTACGACAGGGGGAGTGGGGATCAGCCCCAGCATTTT.

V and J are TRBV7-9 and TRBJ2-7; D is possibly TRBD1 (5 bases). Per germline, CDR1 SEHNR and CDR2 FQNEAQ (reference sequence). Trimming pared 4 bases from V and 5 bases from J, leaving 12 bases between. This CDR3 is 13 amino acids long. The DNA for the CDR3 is TGTGCCAGCAGCTACGGACATGGTAACGAGCAGTACTTC. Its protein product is CASSYGHGNEQYF.

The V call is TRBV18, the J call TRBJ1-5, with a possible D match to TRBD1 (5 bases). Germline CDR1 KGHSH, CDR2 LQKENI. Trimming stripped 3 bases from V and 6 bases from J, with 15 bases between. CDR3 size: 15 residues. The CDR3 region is CASSPTVRGTQPQHF. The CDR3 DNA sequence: TGTGCCAGCTCACCTACTGTCCGGGGGACTCAGCCCCAGCATTTT.

This CDR3 is CASSLKSRDRTNTGELFF. The CDR3 nucleotides read TGTGCCAGCAGCTTAAAAAGCAGGGACAGGACGAACACCGGGGAGCTGTTTTTT. The V call is TRBV11-3, the J call TRBJ2-2, with 8 bases fitting TRBD1. Germline values: CDR1 SGHNT, CDR2 YENEEA. V shed 2 bases and J 0 bases; nucleotides not matched to a gene: 8. This CDR3 region has 18 residues.

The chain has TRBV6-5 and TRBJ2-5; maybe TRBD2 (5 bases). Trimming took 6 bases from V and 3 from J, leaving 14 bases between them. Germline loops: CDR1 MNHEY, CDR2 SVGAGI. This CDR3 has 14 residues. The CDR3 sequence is CASRRVFSEETQYF. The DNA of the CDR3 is TGTGCCAGCAGGCGGGTGTTCTCAGAAGAGACCCAGTACTTC.

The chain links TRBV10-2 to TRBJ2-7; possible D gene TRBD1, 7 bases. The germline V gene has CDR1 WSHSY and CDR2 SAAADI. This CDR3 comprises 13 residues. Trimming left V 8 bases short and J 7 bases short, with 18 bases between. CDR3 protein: CASGGTALQEQYF. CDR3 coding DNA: TGCGCCAGCGGGGGGACAGCCCTCCAGGAGCAGTACTTC.

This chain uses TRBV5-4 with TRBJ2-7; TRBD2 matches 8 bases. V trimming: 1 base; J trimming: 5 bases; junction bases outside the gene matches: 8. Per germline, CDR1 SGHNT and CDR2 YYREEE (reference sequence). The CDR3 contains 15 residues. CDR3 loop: CASSLMSGGRDEQYF. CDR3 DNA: TGTGCCAGCAGCTTGATGTCGGGGGGGAGGGACGAGCAGTACTTC.

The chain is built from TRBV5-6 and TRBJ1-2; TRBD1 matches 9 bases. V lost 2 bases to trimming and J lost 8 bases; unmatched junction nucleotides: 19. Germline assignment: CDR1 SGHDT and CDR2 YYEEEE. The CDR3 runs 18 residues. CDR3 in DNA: TGTGCCAGCAGCTTCCGATGGTGGAGGGACAGGGCACCGCACGGCTACACCTTC. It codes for CASSFRWWRDRAPHGYTF.

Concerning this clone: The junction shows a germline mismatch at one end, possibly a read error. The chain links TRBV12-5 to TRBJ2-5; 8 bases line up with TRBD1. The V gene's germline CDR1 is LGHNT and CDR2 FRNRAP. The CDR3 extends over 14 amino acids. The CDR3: CASGLGDRSETQYF. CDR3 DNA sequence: TGTGCTAGTGGCTTGGGGGACAGGTCAGAGACCCAGTACTTC.

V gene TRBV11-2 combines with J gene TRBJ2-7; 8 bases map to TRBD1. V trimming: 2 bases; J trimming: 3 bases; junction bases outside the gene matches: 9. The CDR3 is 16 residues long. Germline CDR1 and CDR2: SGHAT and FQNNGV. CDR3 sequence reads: CASSLLGTGGIYEQYF. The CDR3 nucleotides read TGTGCCAGCAGCTTATTGGGGACAGGAGGAATCTACGAGCAGTACTTC. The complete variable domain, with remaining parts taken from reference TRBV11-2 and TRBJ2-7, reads EAGVAQSPRYKIIEKRQSVAFWCNPISGHATLYWYQQILGQGPKLLIQFQNNGVVDDSQLPKDRFSAERLKGVDSTLKIQPAKLEDSAVYLCASSLLGTGGIYEQYFGPGTRLTVT.

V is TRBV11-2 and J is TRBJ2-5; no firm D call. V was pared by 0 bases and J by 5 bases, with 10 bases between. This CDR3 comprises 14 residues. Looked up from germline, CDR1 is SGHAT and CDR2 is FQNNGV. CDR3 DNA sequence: TGTGCCAGCAGCTTAGATTCCGATCGGGAGACCCAGTACTTC. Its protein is CASSLDSDRETQYF.

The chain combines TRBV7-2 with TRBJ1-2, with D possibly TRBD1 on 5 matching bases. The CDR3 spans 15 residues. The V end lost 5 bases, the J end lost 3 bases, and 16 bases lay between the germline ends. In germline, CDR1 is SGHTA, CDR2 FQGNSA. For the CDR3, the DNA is TGTGCCAGCAGCCAGACCGCAAAGGGGCACTATGGCTACACCTTC. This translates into CASSQTAKGHYGYTF.

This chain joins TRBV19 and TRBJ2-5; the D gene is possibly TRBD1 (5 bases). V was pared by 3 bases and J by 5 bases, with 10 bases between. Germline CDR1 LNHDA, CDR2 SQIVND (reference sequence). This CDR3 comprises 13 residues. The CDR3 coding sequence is TGTGCCAGTAGTATTTGGCAGGGTGAGACCCAGTACTTC. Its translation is CASSIWQGETQYF.

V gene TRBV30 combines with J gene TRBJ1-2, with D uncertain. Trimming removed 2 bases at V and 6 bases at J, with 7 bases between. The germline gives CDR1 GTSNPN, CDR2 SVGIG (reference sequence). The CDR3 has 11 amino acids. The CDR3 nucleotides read TGTGCCTGGAGTTCTTTCGATGGCTACACCTTC. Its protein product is CAWSSFDGYTF.

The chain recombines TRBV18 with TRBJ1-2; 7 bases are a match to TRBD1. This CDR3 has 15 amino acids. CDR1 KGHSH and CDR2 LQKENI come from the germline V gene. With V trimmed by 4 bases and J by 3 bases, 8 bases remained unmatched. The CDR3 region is CASSLTDREDYGYTF. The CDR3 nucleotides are TGTGCCAGCTCACTAACCGACAGGGAGGACTATGGCTACACCTTC. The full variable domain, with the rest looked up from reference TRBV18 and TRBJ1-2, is NAGVMQNPRHLVRRRGQEARLRCSPMKGHSHVYWYRQLPEEGLKFMVYLQKENIIDESGMPKERFSAEFPKEGPSILRIQQVVRGDSAAYFCASSLTDREDYGYTFGSGTRLTVV.

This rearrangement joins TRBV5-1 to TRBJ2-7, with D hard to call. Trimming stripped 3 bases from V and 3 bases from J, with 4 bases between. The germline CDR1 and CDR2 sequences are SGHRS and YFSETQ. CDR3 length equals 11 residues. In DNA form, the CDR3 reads TGCGCCAGCAGCTCTGTCTACGAGCAGTACTTC. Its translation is CASSSVYEQYF.

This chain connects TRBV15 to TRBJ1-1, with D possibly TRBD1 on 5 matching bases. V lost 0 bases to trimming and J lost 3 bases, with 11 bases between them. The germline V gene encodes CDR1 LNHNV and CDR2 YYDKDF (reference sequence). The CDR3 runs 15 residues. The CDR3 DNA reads TGTGCCACCAGCAGAGATCAACCGGGGGACACTGAAGCTTTCTTT. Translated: CATSRDQPGDTEAFF.

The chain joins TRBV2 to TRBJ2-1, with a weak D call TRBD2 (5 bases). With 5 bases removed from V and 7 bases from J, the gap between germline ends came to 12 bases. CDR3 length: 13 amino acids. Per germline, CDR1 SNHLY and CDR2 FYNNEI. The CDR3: CASSPARVNEQFF. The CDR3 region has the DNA TGTGCCAGCAGTCCCGCGCGGGTGAATGAGCAGTTCTTC.

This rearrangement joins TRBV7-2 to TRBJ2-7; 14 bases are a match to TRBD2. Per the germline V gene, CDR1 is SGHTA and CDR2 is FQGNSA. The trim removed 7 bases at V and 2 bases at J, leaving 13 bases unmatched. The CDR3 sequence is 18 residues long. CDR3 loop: CASTSHGTSGRRTYEQYF. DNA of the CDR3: TGTGCCAGCACCTCTCATGGGACTAGCGGGAGAAGGACCTACGAGCAGTACTTC.

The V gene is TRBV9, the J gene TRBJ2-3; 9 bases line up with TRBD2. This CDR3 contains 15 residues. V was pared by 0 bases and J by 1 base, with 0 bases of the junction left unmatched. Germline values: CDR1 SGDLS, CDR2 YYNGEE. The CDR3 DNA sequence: TGTGCCAGCAGCGTAGGGACTAGCGGCACAGATACGCAGTATTTT. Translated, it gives CASSVGTSGTDTQYF.

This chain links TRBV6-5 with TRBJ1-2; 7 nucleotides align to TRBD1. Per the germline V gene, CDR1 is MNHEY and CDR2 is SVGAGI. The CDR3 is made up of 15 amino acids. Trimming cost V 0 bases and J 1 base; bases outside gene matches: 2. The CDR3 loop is CASSYSGQLNYGYTF. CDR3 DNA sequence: TGTGCCAGCAGTTACTCGGGACAGCTTAACTATGGCTACACCTTC.

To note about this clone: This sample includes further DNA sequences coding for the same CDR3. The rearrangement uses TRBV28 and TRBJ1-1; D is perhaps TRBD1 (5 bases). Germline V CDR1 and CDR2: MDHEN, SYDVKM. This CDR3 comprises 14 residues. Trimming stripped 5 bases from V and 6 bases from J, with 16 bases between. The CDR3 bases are TGTGCCAGCAGTAGGCAGGGTAGGGGTGCTGAAGCTTTCTTT. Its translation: CASSRQGRGAEAFF.

The CDR3 DNA is TGCGCCACCAAAGGGGACAGGGGAGAAGATACGCAGTATTTT. This sequence encodes CATKGDRGEDTQYF. The V gene is TRBV10-1, the J gene TRBJ2-3; 10 nucleotides match TRBD1. The CDR3 is 14 amino acids. J was trimmed by 5 bases and V by 10 bases; bases with no gene match: 9. Germline V gene sequence: CDR1 WNHNN, CDR2 SYGVQD (reference sequence).

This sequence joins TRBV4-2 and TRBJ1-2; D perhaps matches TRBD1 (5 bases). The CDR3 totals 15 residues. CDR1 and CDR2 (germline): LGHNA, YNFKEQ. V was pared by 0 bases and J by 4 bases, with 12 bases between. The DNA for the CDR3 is TGTGCCAGCAGCCAAGAAGGGGCTATCTCCTATGGCTACACCTTC. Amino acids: CASSQEGAISYGYTF.